Listed below are T cell receptor beta chains from one sample, sequenced in a study of neurological immune-mediated disorders. MiXCR, run by TCRdb on the 5' RACE reads, gives a single entry per CDR3 protein. There are around 66,000 distinct CDR3 sequences in the sample; 5.2% occur only once, and approximately 2.6% lies in the top ten. The specimen was PBMCs. These receptors were taken from a woman aged 25 to 39 with multiple sclerosis. Each CDR3 is given with its conserved first and last residue. D genes are given only for firm matches. Size is stated for part of the rows, as once, few or many counts, or as a class when the clone is expanded.

v_call,d_call,j_call,clone_size,cdr3_nt,cdr3_aa
TRBV6-5,TRBD1,TRBJ1-1,many,TGTGCCAGCAGTCCCCCGGGACAGGGGGCTATGGAAGCTTTCTTT,CASSPPGQGAMEAFF
TRBV4-1,TRBD1,TRBJ2-5,many,TGCGCCAGCAGCCAAGATCACCCCGGGACAGGGGGAGAGACCCAGTACTTC,CASSQDHPGTGGETQYF
TRBV4-1,TRBD2,TRBJ2-5,many,TGCGCCAGCAGCCAAGATGGGACTAGCGGGGTCGAGACCCAGTACTTC,CASSQDGTSGVETQYF
TRBV20-1,TRBD2,TRBJ2-1,-,TGCAGTGCTAGAGTAATGGTAGCGGGGTTATCCTACAATGAGCAGTTCTTC,CSARVMVAGLSYNEQFF
TRBV29-1,-,TRBJ2-7,-,TGCAGCGTTGCCATCTTAGAAGAGCAGTACTTC,CSVAILEEQYF
TRBV20-1,TRBD1,TRBJ2-1,many,TGCAGTGCGAGGACAGGGGCTAATGAGCAGTTCTTC,CSARTGANEQFF
TRBV20-1,TRBD2,TRBJ2-1,many,TGCAGTGCTAGCACTAGCGGGGGGGCTCGGGAGCAGTTCTTC,CSASTSGGAREQFF
TRBV20-1,-,TRBJ2-5,many,TGCAGTGCTAGTGGGGCAGGAAAGTCGGCCCAGTACTTC,CSASGAGKSAQYF
TRBV20-1,-,TRBJ2-5,few,TGCAGTGCTAGAGATCTCGAATCGGGCGTGACCCAGTACTTC,CSARDLESGVTQYF
TRBV5-1,-,TRBJ2-5,many,TGCGCCAGCTCACTCCAGGGCGGTAAAGAGACCCAGTACTTC,CASSLQGGKETQYF
TRBV20-1,-,TRBJ1-1,many,TGCAGTCGTCAGGGTATGAACACTGAAGCTTTCTTT,CSRQGMNTEAFF
TRBV5-1,-,TRBJ2-7,many,TGCGCCAGCAGCATTACAGGGCCCGAGCAGTACTTC,CASSITGPEQYF
TRBV20-1,-,TRBJ1-4,many,TGCAGTGCTAGAGCGTTCGGAGGATCTAATGAAAAACTGTTTTTT,CSARAFGGSNEKLFF
TRBV10-2,-,TRBJ2-6,few,TGCGCCAGCACCTCTGGGGCCAACGTCCTGACTTTC,CASTSGANVLTF
TRBV27,TRBD2,TRBJ2-2,many,TGTGCCAGTACGCTAGCGGGGGACACCGGGGAGCTGTTTTTT,CASTLAGDTGELFF